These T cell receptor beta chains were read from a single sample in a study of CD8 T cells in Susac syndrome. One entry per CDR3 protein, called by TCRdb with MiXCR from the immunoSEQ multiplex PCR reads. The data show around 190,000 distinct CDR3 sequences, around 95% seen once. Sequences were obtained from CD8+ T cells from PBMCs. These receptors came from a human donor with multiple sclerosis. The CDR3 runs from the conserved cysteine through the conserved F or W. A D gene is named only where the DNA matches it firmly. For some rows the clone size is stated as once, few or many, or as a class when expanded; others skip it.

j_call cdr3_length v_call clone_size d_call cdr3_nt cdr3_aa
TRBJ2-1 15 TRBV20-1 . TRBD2 TGCAGTGCTCTATCTAGCGGGGGTTCCTACAATGAGCAGTTCTTC CSALSSGGSYNEQFF
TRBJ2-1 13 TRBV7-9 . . TGTGCCAGCAGCCACGGAGCCCCCAATGAGCAGTTCTTC CASSHGAPNEQFF
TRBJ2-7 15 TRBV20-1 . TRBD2 TGCAGTGCCCACTTACGACTAGCGGAAGTCTACGAGCAGTACTTC CSAHLRLAEVYEQYF
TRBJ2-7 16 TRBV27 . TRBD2 TGTGCCAGCAGTTTATCGGGACTAGGGTCGTTCTACGAGCAGTACTTC CASSLSGLGSFYEQYF
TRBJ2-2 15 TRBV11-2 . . TGTGCCAGCAGCCACACATCCACAGGGACGAGGGAGCTGTTTTTT CASSHTSTGTRELFF
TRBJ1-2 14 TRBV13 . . TGTGCCAGCAGCTTAAAAGGGTTCGACTATGGCTACACCTTC CASSLKGFDYGYTF
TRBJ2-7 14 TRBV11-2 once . TGTGCCAGCAGCTTAGATACAGGCTCCTACGAGCAGTACTTC CASSLDTGSYEQYF
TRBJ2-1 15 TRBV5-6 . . TGTGCCAGCAGCCCGGGCATCGGGGCATCCAATGAGCAGTTCTTC CASSPGIGASNEQFF
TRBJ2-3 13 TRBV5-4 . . TGTGCCAGCCCGGGACAAACAACCGATACGCAGTATTTT CASPGQTTDTQYF
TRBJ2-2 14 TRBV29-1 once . TGCAGCGTTGCCCTCTCCGGGACTCCCGGGGAGCTGTTTTTT CSVALSGTPGELFF
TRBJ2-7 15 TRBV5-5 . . TGTGCCAGCAGCTTGTGGGATTTGAGCTCCTACGAGCAGTACTTC CASSLWDLSSYEQYF
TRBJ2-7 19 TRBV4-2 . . TGTGCCAGCAGCCCCACGGAGGACGCACTCCCGGGTCCCTCCTACGAGCAGTACTTC CASSPTEDALPGPSYEQYF
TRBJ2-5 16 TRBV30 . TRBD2 TGTGCCTGGAGTGTAAGTCGCCTAGCGGGACGAGAGACCCAGTACTTC CAWSVSRLAGRETQYF
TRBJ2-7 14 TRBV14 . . TGTGCCAGCAGCCAAGATCTACGGTTCTACGAGCAGTACTTC CASSQDLRFYEQYF
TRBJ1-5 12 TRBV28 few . TGTGCCAGCAGCCCTCCTCGGGGGCCCCAGCATTTT CASSPPRGPQHF
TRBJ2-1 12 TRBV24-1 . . TGTGCCACCTCAACGGGAGCTAATGAGCAGTTCTTC CATSTGANEQFF
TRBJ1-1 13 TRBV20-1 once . TGCAGTGCTAGGACTGTAGACCGTCTTGAAGCTTTCTTT CSARTVDRLEAFF
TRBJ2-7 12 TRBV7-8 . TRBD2 TGTGCCAGCTTCGGGGGGGCCCACGAGCAGTACTTC CASFGGAHEQYF
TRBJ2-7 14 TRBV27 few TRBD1 TGTGCCAGCAGTGGGACAGGGGCGTCCTACGAGCAGTACTTC CASSGTGASYEQYF
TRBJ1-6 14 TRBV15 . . TGTGCCACCAGAGGGGGACTGCGGGATTCACCCCTCCACTTT CATRGGLRDSPLHF
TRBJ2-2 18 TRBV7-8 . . TGTGCCAGCAGCCTGCCTGCGACAGACAGACCGAACACCGGGGAGCTGTTTTTT CASSLPATDRPNTGELFF
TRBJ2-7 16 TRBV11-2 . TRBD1 TGTGCCAGCAGCCATCCGGGACAGGGGGCGTTGTTCGAGCAGTACTTC CASSHPGQGALFEQYF
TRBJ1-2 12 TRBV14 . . TGTGCCAGCAGTGAGGGATACTATGGCTACACCTTC CASSEGYYGYTF
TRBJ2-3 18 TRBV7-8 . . TGTGCCAGCAGCTTGAGACCTAGGACGTTATCTGGGACAGATACGCAGTATTTT CASSLRPRTLSGTDTQYF
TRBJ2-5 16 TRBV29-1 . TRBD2 TGCAGCGTTGAAGAGAGGCTAGCGGTGTACCAAGAGACCCAGTACTTC CSVEERLAVYQETQYF
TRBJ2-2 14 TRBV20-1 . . TGCAGTGCTCACAACTCCCTGGGTTCCGGGGAGCTGTTTTTT CSAHNSLGSGELFF
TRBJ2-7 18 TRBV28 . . TGTGCCAGCAGTTTACTCCCGTCCGAAGACATCCGGAGGAGGGAGCAGTACTTC CASSLLPSEDIRRREQYF
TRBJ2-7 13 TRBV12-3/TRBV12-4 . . TGTGCCAGCCAGGGAACTACTGTCGACGAGCAGTACTTC CASQGTTVDEQYF